The 28 T cell receptor beta chains given below trace back to one sample, sequenced in a study of cytomegalovirus exposure and HLA in healthy donors. PCR involved 60 Vbeta and 13 Jbeta primers. The data were produced by immunoSEQ multiplex PCR, yet TCRdb's version contains in-frame clones alone and is incomplete. The sample records about 150,000 clones, roughly 75% being singletons. Sequencing was performed on PBMCs. The receptors shown here come from a woman in her fifties or sixties in good health and CMV-seropositive.

The count of this clone is one. The rearrangement joins TRBV28 to TRBJ1-5; D gene ambiguous. Trimming took off 1 base at V and 12 bases at J, with 16 bases between the two ends. This CDR3 comprises 14 residues. CDR1 and CDR2 from the germline V gene are MDHEN and SYDVKM. CDR3 residues: CASSLYRHRGLQHF. The CDR3 bases are TGTGCCAGCAGTTTATACCGACATCGTGGGCTCCAGCATTTT. Together with reference TRBV28 and TRBJ1-5, the CDR3 gives the full variable domain: DVKVTQSSRYLVKRTGEKVFLECVQDMDHENMFWYRQDPGLGLRLIYFSYDVKMKEKGDIPEGYSVSREKKERFSLILESASTNQTSMYLCASSLYRHRGLQHFGDGTRLSIL.

The count of this clone is one. Sequence at one end of the junction differs from germline and may be a read error. This chain joins TRBV27 and TRBJ2-1; 9 bases line up with TRBD2. CDR1 and CDR2 from the germline V gene are MNHEY and SMNVEV (reference sequence). The CDR3 extends over 14 amino acids. CDR3 sequence (DNA): TGTGCCAGCAATTTAGCGGGAGTCCCCAGTGAGCAGTTCTTC. This encodes CASNLAGVPSEQFF.

This chain uses TRBV29-1 with TRBJ1-1; D may be TRBD1 (6 bases). CDR1 SQVTM and CDR2 ANQGSEA come from the germline V gene. V gave up 6 bases and J gave up 4 bases, with 18 bases separating them. The CDR3 length is 14 residues. The CDR3 reads CSVTTGIASTEAFF. The CDR3, as DNA: TGCAGCGTGACTACAGGGATCGCGTCCACTGAAGCTTTCTTT.

The sample holds one count of this clone. The J gene is TRBJ2-1, the V gene TRBV6-4; D is undetermined. The V gene's germline CDR1 is MRHNA and CDR2 SNTAGT. The V end was cut by 0 bases, the J end by 9 bases, with 9 bases between. This CDR3 is built from 13 residues. DNA of the CDR3: TGTGCCAGCAGTGACTCGGAGAGTGGTGAGCAGTTCTTC. As protein: CASSDSESGEQFF.

V and J are TRBV7-2 and TRBJ1-4; the match to TRBD1 covers 7 bases. The CDR3 is 14 residues long. The V segment lost 3 bases and the J segment 7 bases; nucleotides outside the gene matches: 5. CDR1 and CDR2 (germline): SGHTA, FQGNSA. The CDR3 coding sequence is TGTGCCAGCAGCTTCAGACAGGGCGTTGAAAAACTGTTTTTT. This gives the protein CASSFRQGVEKLFF.

This chain connects TRBV19 to TRBJ2-5, with 7 nucleotides matching TRBD2. Losses at the gene ends were 3 bases for V and 2 bases for J; bases not matched to a gene: 15. Germline V CDR1 and CDR2: LNHDA, SQIVND (reference sequence). The CDR3 runs 18 residues. CDR3 nucleotide sequence: TGTGCCAGTAGTATTTTCCCGCCCTTAGCGGGCGCTCAAGAGACCCAGTACTTC. Its translation: CASSIFPPLAGAQETQYF.

CDR3 DNA sequence: TGTGCCAGCAGTTTATGGGGGGTCGGACAGGGACCCCGAGGCGGCAAACAAGAGACCCAGTACTTC. Translation gives CASSLWGVGQGPRGGKQETQYF. The chain is built from TRBV28 and TRBJ2-5, with 8 positions matching TRBD1. The V and J ends lost 0 bases and 2 bases, in that order; junction bases with no gene match: 23. This CDR3 has 22 residues. From germline, CDR1 is MDHEN and CDR2 SYDVKM.

The chain links TRBV29-1 to TRBJ2-7; TRBD1 matches at 9 bases. CDR3 size: 19 residues. Trimming at V came to 0 bases and at J to 7 bases, leaving 22 bases not matched to a gene. Germline CDR1 is SQVTM and CDR2 is ANQGSEA. Written as DNA, the CDR3 is TGCAGCGTTGAAGAAAAGAGGGGACAGGGCCGTTTCGCTTGGGGGGAGCAGTACTTC. Translating it yields CSVEEKRGQGRFAWGEQYF.

V and J are TRBV18 and TRBJ2-7; the D gene is possibly TRBD1 (6 bases). CDR3 length: 14 amino acids. Trimming removed 3 bases from V and 5 bases from J, with 14 bases in between. Per the germline V gene, CDR1 is KGHSH and CDR2 is LQKENI. The CDR3 sequence: CASSPLQGYHEQYF. The CDR3 coding sequence is TGTGCCAGCTCACCTTTACAGGGATACCACGAGCAGTACTTC.

The genes are TRBV28 and TRBJ1-1, with D unclear. Per the germline V gene, CDR1 is MDHEN and CDR2 is SYDVKM. The CDR3 has 13 residues. Trimming removed 1 base at V and 9 bases at J, with 12 bases between. CDR3 nucleotides: TGTGCCAGCAGTTTATATCAGGTCCCCCAAGCTTTCTTT. Protein product: CASSLYQVPQAFF.

V usage is TRBV5-5 and J usage is TRBJ2-7; maybe TRBD2 (6 bases). CDR1 is SGHKS, CDR2 YYEKEE, per germline (reference sequence). V lost 3 bases, J lost 6 bases, and 19 bases lay in between. This CDR3 has 15 amino acids. The CDR3 bases are TGTGCCAGCAGCTCAGATTACGGGGGAATGGGCGAGCAGTACTTC. Translation: CASSSDYGGMGEQYF.

V usage is TRBV9 and J usage is TRBJ2-5; TRBD1 agrees at 8 bases. The CDR3 runs to 18 residues. Trimming at V came to 2 bases and at J to 0 bases, leaving 12 bases not matched to a gene. Germline loops: CDR1 SGDLS, CDR2 YYNGEE. The CDR3, as DNA: TGTGCCAGCAGCGTGGGGCTTGGGACAGGCAGGTACCAAGAGACCCAGTACTTC. This sequence encodes CASSVGLGTGRYQETQYF.

This clone came up a few times. The rearrangement links TRBV5-1 to TRBJ1-2, with D possibly matching TRBD1 (6 bases). V was clipped by 3 bases and J by 7 bases, with 13 bases between them. From germline, CDR1 is SGHRS and CDR2 YFSETQ. The CDR3 length is 13 residues. In DNA form, the CDR3 reads TGCGCCAGCAGCTCCGGGGACACCCCTGGCTACACCTTC. Its protein product is CASSSGDTPGYTF.

The CDR3 coding sequence is TGTGCCATCAGTGAAGGTCTAGGCCAAAATTCACCCCTCCACTTT. Translated, it gives CAISEGLGQNSPLHF. The genes are TRBV10-3 and TRBJ1-6; D call uncertain. Germline assignment: CDR1 ENHRY and CDR2 SYGVKD. V lost 3 bases to trimming and J lost 7 bases, with 13 bases between them. There are 15 residues in the CDR3.

The chain has TRBV18 and TRBJ2-5; 7 bases map to TRBD1. The ends lost 3 bases at V and 5 bases at J; junction bases unmatched: 12. Germline V lookup: CDR1 KGHSH, CDR2 LQKENI. The CDR3 runs 16 residues. The CDR3 sequence: CASSPRQGDTVETQYF. CDR3 sequence (DNA): TGTGCCAGCTCACCGCGACAGGGAGATACGGTCGAGACCCAGTACTTC.

This chain joins TRBV7-2 and TRBJ2-2; no firm D call. This CDR3 has 16 residues. CDR1 and CDR2 from the germline V gene are SGHTA and FQGNSA. Trimming left V 2 bases short and J 3 bases short, with 13 bases between. The CDR3 sequence: CASSLISYRDTGELFF. In DNA form, the CDR3 reads TGTGCCAGCAGCTTAATAAGTTATCGCGACACCGGGGAGCTGTTTTTT.

The V and J genes are TRBV21-1 and TRBJ1-5. TRBV21-1 is labeled a pseudogene. There are 14 residues in the CDR3. The DNA for the CDR3 is TGTGCCAGCAGCAAAAACCGGGAGGATCAGCCCCAGCATTTT. It encodes CASSKNREDQPQHF.

This clone was recorded once. The chain has TRBV5-1 and TRBJ1-2, with TRBD1 identical over 12 bases. The CDR3 is 14 residues long. V shed 4 bases, J shed 7 bases, and the junction held 5 bases outside the gene matches. CDR1 is SGHRS, CDR2 YFSETQ, per germline. This CDR3 is CASSQGQGAPGYTF. DNA for the CDR3: TGCGCCAGCAGCCAGGGACAGGGGGCGCCTGGCTACACCTTC.

V is TRBV9 and J is TRBJ1-1, with 10 bases identical to TRBD1. After removal of 4 bases from V and 4 bases from J, the junction contained 4 bases not matched to a gene. Germline V lookup: CDR1 SGDLS, CDR2 YYNGEE. The CDR3 runs to 14 residues. This chain's CDR3 is CASSPGQGVTEAFF. The CDR3 bases are TGTGCCAGCAGCCCAGGACAGGGGGTCACTGAAGCTTTCTTT.

V usage is TRBV7-2 and J usage is TRBJ1-5, with D hard to call. V gave up 2 bases and J gave up 2 bases, with 10 bases separating them. This CDR3 has 15 amino acids. Germline assignment: CDR1 SGHTA and CDR2 FQGNSA. CDR3 region: CASSLRENGNQPQHF. The CDR3 region has the DNA TGTGCCAGCAGCTTAAGGGAGAACGGCAATCAGCCCCAGCATTTT.

The rearrangement uses TRBV5-1 and TRBJ1-2, with 7 bases lining up with TRBD1. V lost 5 bases, J lost 6 bases, and 7 bases stayed unmatched. Germline assignment: CDR1 SGHRS and CDR2 YFSETQ. The length of the CDR3 is 13 residues. The CDR3 DNA is TGCGCCAGCAGATCCGGGACAGAGGATGGCTACACCTTC. Its protein product is CASRSGTEDGYTF.

This clone was found once. The chain carries TRBV5-1 and TRBJ2-2; 12 positions match TRBD2. The CDR3 has 15 residues. The V gene's germline CDR1 is SGHRS and CDR2 YFSETQ. The junction had 3 bases not matched to a gene; V was cut back by 6 bases and J by 3 bases. CDR3 loop: CASNRLAGDTGELFF. Here the CDR3 DNA reads TGCGCCAGCAACCGACTAGCGGGGGACACCGGGGAGCTGTTTTTT.

The table lists this clone with a count of one. The chain carries TRBV9 and TRBJ2-5; TRBD1 aligns across 9 bases. Germline V gives CDR1 SGDLS, CDR2 YYNGEE. J lost 3 bases, V lost 4 bases, and 13 bases had no gene match. The CDR3 totals 17 residues. The CDR3 loop is CASSMGTGSYLKETQYF. Written as DNA, the CDR3 is TGTGCCAGCAGCATGGGGACAGGGAGCTATTTGAAAGAGACCCAGTACTTC.

This clone was observed a few times. V and J are TRBV4-3 and TRBJ2-2; the D gene is possibly TRBD1 (6 bases). Trimming pared 5 bases from V and 6 bases from J, leaving 7 bases between. The CDR3 is made up of 12 amino acids. Germline CDR1 LGHNA, CDR2 YSLEER. CDR3 in amino acids: CASSGQSGELFF. The CDR3, as DNA: TGCGCCAGCAGCGGACAGTCCGGGGAGCTGTTTTTT.

This clone was picked up a small number of times. The CDR3: CASSFLAGRRTGELFF. CDR3 bases: TGTGCCAGCAGTTTTCTCGCGGGGAGGAGGACCGGGGAGCTGTTTTTT. The chain recombines TRBV28 with TRBJ2-2, with D tentatively TRBD2 (6 bases). Germline values: CDR1 MDHEN, CDR2 SYDVKM. V lost 3 bases to trimming and J lost 5 bases, with 16 bases between them. This CDR3 has 16 residues.

CDR3 sequence: CAFDSPISPLHF. CDR3 sequence (DNA): TGTGCCTTTGACAGCCCGATCTCACCCCTCCACTTT. The V gene is TRBV30, the J gene TRBJ1-6; weak D call: TRBD1 (5 bases). The CDR3 sequence is 12 residues long. V was trimmed by 7 bases and J by 10 bases, leaving 14 bases between them. Per the germline V gene, CDR1 is GTSNPN and CDR2 is SVGIG (reference sequence). Complete variable domain (other parts from reference TRBV30 and TRBJ1-6): SQTIHQWPATLVQPVGSPLSLECTVEGTSNPNLYWYRQAAGRGLQLLFYSVGIGQISSEVPQNLSASRPQDRQFILSSKKLLLSDSGFYLCAFDSPISPLHFGNGTRLTVT.

This sequence joins TRBV4-2 and TRBJ2-3; 10 nucleotides match TRBD1. The CDR3 spans 16 residues. The germline V gene encodes CDR1 LGHNA and CDR2 YNFKEQ. V lost 1 base and J lost 5; bases outside the gene matches: 6. CDR3 region: CASSQAGTGDRDTQYF. CDR3 sequence (DNA): TGTGCCAGCAGCCAAGCCGGGACAGGGGATAGAGATACGCAGTATTTT.

The chain uses TRBV6-6 and TRBJ1-5; 12 bases agree with TRBD1. CDR1 and CDR2 from the germline V gene are MNHNY and SVGAGI (reference sequence). After removal of 5 bases from V and 6 bases from J, the junction contained 8 bases not matched to a gene. This CDR3 has 16 amino acids. The CDR3 nucleotides read TGTGCCAGCAGTCTTTCCGGGACAGGGGGCTTTCAGCCCCAGCATTTT. Translating it yields CASSLSGTGGFQPQHF.